These 11 T cell receptor beta chains came from one sample sequenced in a study of cytotoxic CD8 clonotypes in ibrutinib-treated CLL. The data were produced by immunoSEQ multiplex PCR, yet TCRdb's version contains in-frame clones alone and is incomplete. The top ten clones hold 13% of a sample with roughly 190,000 clones, around three quarters of them seen once. Sequencing used PBMCs, obtained after 24 months of ibrutinib treatment. These receptors originate from a human donor with chronic lymphocytic leukemia.

This clone was observed a single time. The chain combines TRBV15 with TRBJ1-2, with D hard to call. Germline V gene data show CDR1 as LNHNV and CDR2 as YYDKDF (reference sequence). This CDR3 spans 13 amino acids. V dropped 0 bases and J dropped 6 bases, with 8 bases sitting between them. This chain's CDR3 is CATSRDPTDGYTF. The CDR3 nucleotides read TGTGCCACCAGCAGAGATCCTACAGATGGCTACACCTTC.

J is TRBJ1-2 and V is TRBV30; a possible D gene is TRBD1 (5 bases). Trimming removed 0 bases from V and 2 bases from J, with 10 bases in between. Germline V gives CDR1 GTSNPN, CDR2 SVGIG (reference sequence). The CDR3 length is 14 residues. This CDR3 is CAWSVIGGNYGYTF. The CDR3 nucleotides read TGTGCCTGGAGTGTAATCGGGGGGAACTATGGCTACACCTTC.

The chain is built from TRBV5-1 and TRBJ2-7; 11 bases align to TRBD2. Germline CDR1 SGHRS, CDR2 YFSETQ. The CDR3 is 15 amino acids. Trimming took 1 base from V and 4 from J; bases not matched to a gene: 4. CDR3 protein: CASSLRLAGLYEQYF. The CDR3 DNA reads TGCGCCAGCAGCTTGCGACTAGCGGGACTATACGAGCAGTACTTC.

This sequence joins TRBV15 and TRBJ2-7, with 9 bases lining up with TRBD1. The CDR3 has 14 amino acids. V was clipped by 5 bases and J by 5 bases; unmatched bases: 7. Germline CDR1 and CDR2: LNHNV and YYDKDF (reference sequence). CDR3 in amino acids: CATSWTGDQNEQYF. The CDR3 DNA is TGTGCCACCAGCTGGACAGGGGATCAAAACGAGCAGTACTTC.

The chain has TRBV5-1 and TRBJ2-7, with D maybe TRBD1 (5 bases). Trimming took off 0 bases at V and 2 bases at J, with 9 bases between the two ends. This CDR3 comprises 14 residues. CDR1 is SGHRS and CDR2 is YFSETQ in the germline V gene. Written as DNA, the CDR3 is TGCGCCAGCAGCTTGGGGGGCGGCCCCTACGAGCAGTACTTC. The encoded protein is CASSLGGGPYEQYF.

The chain uses TRBV4-3 and TRBJ2-1; TRBD2 matches at 14 bases. Looked up from germline, CDR1 is LGHNA and CDR2 is YSLEER. The V gene end was trimmed by 0 bases and the J gene end by 9 bases; junction bases not matched to a gene: 7. CDR3 length: 17 amino acids. The CDR3 is CASSQEETSGRGGEQFF. CDR3 bases: TGCGCCAGCAGCCAAGAAGAGACTAGCGGGAGGGGTGGTGAGCAGTTCTTC.

The sample holds a few counts of this clone. Other DNA sequences within the sample encode an identical CDR3. The chain employs TRBV7-2 and TRBJ2-5, with TRBD2 matching 12 bases. Germline V gene lookup returns CDR1 SGHTA and CDR2 FQGNSA. Trimming cost V 1 base and J 5 bases; bases outside gene matches: 2. The CDR3 runs 15 residues. The CDR3 sequence: CASSLGLAGVETQYF. CDR3 DNA: TGTGCCAGCAGCTTAGGACTAGCGGGAGTGGAGACCCAGTACTTC. The full variable domain, completed using reference TRBV7-2 and TRBJ2-5, is GAGVSQSPSNKVTEKGKDVELRCDPISGHTALYWYRQSLGQGLEFLIYFQGNSAPDKSGLPSDRFSAERTGGSVSTLTIQRTQQEDSAVYLCASSLGLAGVETQYFGPGTRLLVL.

This chain connects TRBV27 to TRBJ2-7, with D hard to call. In germline, CDR1 is MNHEY, CDR2 SMNVEV (reference sequence). This CDR3 has 13 residues. Between the trimmed V and J ends, which lost 2 bases and 5 bases, there was a span of 10 bases. The CDR3 DNA follows: TGTGCCAGCAGTTTAATTAGTTCCCACGAGCAGTACTTC. This codes for CASSLISSHEQYF.

This sequence joins TRBV7-8 and TRBJ1-2; D not certain. CDR3 length equals 14 residues. The V gene lost 4 bases and the J gene lost 8 bases, with 17 bases spanning the gap. The V gene's germline CDR1 is SGHVS and CDR2 FQNEAQ. The CDR3 DNA sequence: TGTGCCAGCAGCTCCGAGGACCTTGCCGGGGGCTACACCTTC. Translated: CASSSEDLAGGYTF. Full variable domain (outside the CDR3, taken from reference TRBV7-8 and TRBJ1-2): GAGVSQSPRYKVAKRGQDVALRCDPISGHVSLFWYQQALGQGPEFLTYFQNEAQLDKSGLPSDRFFAERPEGSVSTLKIQRTQQEDSAVYLCASSSEDLAGGYTFGSGTRLTVV.

This clone is a singleton in its sample. J is TRBJ2-5 and V is TRBV7-2; no clear D gene. Germline V gene data show CDR1 as SGHTA and CDR2 as FQGNSA. Trimming took 1 base from V and 5 from J, leaving 11 bases between them. The CDR3 length is 14 residues. Here the CDR3 reads CASSLVARRETQYF. The DNA for the CDR3 is TGTGCCAGCAGCTTAGTGGCCAGGCGGGAGACCCAGTACTTC.

This clone was detected only a few times. Other DNA variants within this sample encode the same CDR3. In nucleotides, the CDR3 is TGTGCCAGCAGCTTGGGGGGCGCGAGCACAGATACGCAGTATTTT. Translated, it gives CASSLGGASTDTQYF. This rearrangement joins TRBV5-4 to TRBJ2-3; tentative D call: TRBD1 (5 bases). This CDR3 comprises 15 residues. V lost 0 bases, J lost 0 bases, and 8 bases lay in between. CDR1 and CDR2 from the germline V gene are SGHNT and YYREEE (reference sequence).